Here is one T cell receptor beta chain with its context. Its specificity is unknown. The CDR3 is 15 amino acids. Trimming took 2 bases from V and 0 from J, leaving 9 bases between them. Looked up from germline, CDR1 is SGHTS and CDR2 is YDEGEE. PCR or immunohistochemistry showed mismatch repair deficiency in every enrolled patient. This entry comes from a study of PD-1 blockade in mismatch repair-deficient tumors. Study at large: All were previously treated, progressing patients with around 12 mismatch repair-deficient cancer types.

Some clones are missing from TCRdb's copy, which holds only in-frame ones; the method was immunoSEQ multiplex PCR. The sample records around 62,000 clones, 78% being singletons. General study points: Tumor-resident clones, often absent from pretreatment blood, expanded after pembrolizumab and then contracted.

The chain joins TRBV5-8 to TRBJ1-3, with a weak D call TRBD1 (6 bases). Sequencing was performed on peripheral blood, taken 2 weeks after starting pembrolizumab. The receptor was derived from an adult with mismatch repair-deficient cancer. CDR3 DNA: TGTGCCAGCAGCTTTACAGGGAGCTCTGGAAACACCATATATTTT. Translated: CASSFTGSSGNTIYF.